What follows are 7 T cell receptor beta chains derived from one specimen sequenced in a study of molecular identifiers for immune sequencing clone quantification. TCRdb used MiXCR to reprocess the PCR reads, holding one entry per CDR3 protein. The repertoire holds about 640,000 distinct CDR3 sequences, with about 20% as singletons. Sequencing input: naive CD8+ T cells from blood, with Jurkat cell RNA spiked in. The subset here: FACS-sorted CD8+CD4-CCR7+CD45RA+ naive T cells. The source is a human donor in good health. Some libraries in this study had Jurkat cell RNA spiked in.

This clonotype was observed a few times. The V and J genes are TRBV4-1 and TRBJ1-1; D may be TRBD1 (5 bases). Trimming left V 4 bases short and J 6 bases short, with 12 bases between. Germline-derived CDR1 and CDR2 are MGHRA and YSYEKL. This CDR3 spans 13 amino acids. CDR3 region: CASSRLGPAEAFF. CDR3 nucleotides: TGCGCCAGCAGCCGACTGGGGCCGGCTGAAGCTTTCTTT.

This clonotype was seen a few times. This chain connects TRBV27 to TRBJ1-6, with TRBD1 as a possible D gene (6 bases). Between the trimmed V and J ends, which lost 0 bases and 4 bases, there was a span of 10 bases. Germline CDR1 MNHEY, CDR2 SMNVEV (reference sequence). This CDR3 has 16 residues. The chain's CDR3 is CASSLSTGRYNSPLHF. The CDR3 region has the DNA TGTGCCAGCAGTTTATCGACAGGAAGATATAATTCACCCCTCCACTTT.

This clonotype has a count of ten or more. This chain uses TRBV15 with TRBJ2-7, with 8 bases identical to TRBD2. CDR1 and CDR2 (germline): LNHNV, YYDKDF (reference sequence). This CDR3 spans 14 amino acids. After removal of 5 bases from V and 6 bases from J, the junction contained 9 bases not matched to a gene. The CDR3 reads CATSGLAGPSEQYF. The DNA of the CDR3 is TGTGCCACCAGCGGTTTAGCGGGACCGTCCGAGCAGTACTTC.

This clonotype was found a few times. The gene calls are TRBV9 and TRBJ2-7; no clear D. CDR1 SGDLS and CDR2 YYNGEE come from the germline V gene. Trimming took 3 bases from V and 5 from J, leaving 9 bases between them. The CDR3 runs to 12 residues. Here the CDR3 reads CASSDFNDEQYF. The DNA for the CDR3 is TGTGCCAGCAGCGACTTCAATGACGAGCAGTACTTC.

The sample holds many counts of this clonotype. This chain uses TRBV5-1 with TRBJ2-7, with no clear D. CDR1 is SGHRS and CDR2 is YFSETQ in the germline V gene. The germline V and J ends were trimmed by 3 bases and 0 bases, with 10 bases remaining between them. The CDR3 is 14 residues long. In DNA, the CDR3 is TGCGCCAGCAGCTCTGGTGTCTACTCCTACGAGCAGTACTTC. As protein: CASSSGVYSYEQYF.

This clonotype was counted at least ten times. This chain connects TRBV7-9 to TRBJ1-1; 8 nucleotides line up with TRBD1. This CDR3 comprises 12 residues. The germline CDR1 and CDR2 sequences are SEHNR and FQNEAQ (reference sequence). Germline trimming cut 1 base from V and 11 bases from J; bases unmatched to any gene: 3. The CDR3 is CASSLGDRRAFF. The DNA of the CDR3 is TGTGCCAGCAGCTTAGGGGACAGGAGGGCTTTCTTT.

The V gene is TRBV13, the J gene TRBJ2-5; D ambiguous. The CDR3 runs to 13 residues. V gave up 3 bases and J gave up 5 bases, with 10 bases separating them. Germline CDR1 and CDR2: PRHDT and FYEKMQ (reference sequence). The CDR3 protein is CASSFLGTETQYF. The DNA of the CDR3 is TGTGCCAGCAGCTTTCTAGGAACGGAGACCCAGTACTTC.